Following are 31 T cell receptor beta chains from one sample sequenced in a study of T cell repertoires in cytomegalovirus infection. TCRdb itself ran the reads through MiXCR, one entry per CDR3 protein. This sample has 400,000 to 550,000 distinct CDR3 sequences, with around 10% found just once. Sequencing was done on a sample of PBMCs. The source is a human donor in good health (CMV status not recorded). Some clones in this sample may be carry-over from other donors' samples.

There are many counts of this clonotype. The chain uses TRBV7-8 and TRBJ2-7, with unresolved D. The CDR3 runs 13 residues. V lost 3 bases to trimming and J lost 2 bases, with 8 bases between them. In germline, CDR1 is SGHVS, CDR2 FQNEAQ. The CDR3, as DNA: TGTGCCAGCAGCTTTGACGCAGCCTACGAGCAGTACTTC. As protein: CASSFDAAYEQYF.

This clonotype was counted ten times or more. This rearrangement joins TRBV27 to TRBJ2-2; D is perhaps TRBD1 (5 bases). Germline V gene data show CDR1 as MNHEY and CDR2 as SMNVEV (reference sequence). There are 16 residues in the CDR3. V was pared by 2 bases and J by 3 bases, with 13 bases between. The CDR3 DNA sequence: TGTGCCAGCAGTTTAGACAGTTGGTACGACACCGGGGAGCTGTTTTTT. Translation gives CASSLDSWYDTGELFF.

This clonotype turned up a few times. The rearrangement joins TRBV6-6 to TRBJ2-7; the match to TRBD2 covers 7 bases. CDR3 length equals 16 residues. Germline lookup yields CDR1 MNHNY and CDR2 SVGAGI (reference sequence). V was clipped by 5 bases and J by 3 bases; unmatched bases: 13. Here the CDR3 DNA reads TGTGCCAGCAGTCCCGCGGCTGGGACTACAGACTACGAGCAGTACTTC. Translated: CASSPAAGTTDYEQYF.

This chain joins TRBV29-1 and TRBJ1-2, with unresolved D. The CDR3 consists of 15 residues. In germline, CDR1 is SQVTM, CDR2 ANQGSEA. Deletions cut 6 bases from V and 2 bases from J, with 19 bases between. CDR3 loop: CSVKGTSQTNYGYTF. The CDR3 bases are TGCAGCGTAAAAGGCACTTCCCAGACGAACTATGGCTACACCTTC.

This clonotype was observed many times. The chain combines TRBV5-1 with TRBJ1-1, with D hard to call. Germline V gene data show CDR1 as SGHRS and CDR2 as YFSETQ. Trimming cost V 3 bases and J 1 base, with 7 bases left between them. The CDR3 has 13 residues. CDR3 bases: TGCGCCAGCAGCTCCCAGGAGAACACTGAAGCTTTCTTT. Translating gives CASSSQENTEAFF.

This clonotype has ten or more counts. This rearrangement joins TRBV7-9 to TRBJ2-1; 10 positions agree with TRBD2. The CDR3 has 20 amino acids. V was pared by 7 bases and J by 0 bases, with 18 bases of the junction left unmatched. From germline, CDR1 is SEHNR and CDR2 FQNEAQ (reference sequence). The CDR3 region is CASTSTTGRASGSSYNEQFF. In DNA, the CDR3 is TGTGCCAGCACCTCCACCACGGGCCGGGCTAGCGGGAGCTCCTACAATGAGCAGTTCTTC.

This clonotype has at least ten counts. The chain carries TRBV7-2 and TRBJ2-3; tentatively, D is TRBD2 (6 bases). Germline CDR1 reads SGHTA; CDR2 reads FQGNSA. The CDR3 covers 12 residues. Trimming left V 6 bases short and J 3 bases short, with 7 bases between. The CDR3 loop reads CASRLATDTQYF. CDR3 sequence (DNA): TGTGCCAGCAGGCTAGCGACAGATACGCAGTATTTT.

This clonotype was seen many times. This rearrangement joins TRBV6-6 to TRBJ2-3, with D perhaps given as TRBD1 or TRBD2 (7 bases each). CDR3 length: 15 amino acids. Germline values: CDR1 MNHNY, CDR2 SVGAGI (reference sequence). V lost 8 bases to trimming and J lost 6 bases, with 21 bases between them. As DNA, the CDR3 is TGTGCCAGCGGGGAGGGGGCGACCGGATCGGATACGCAGTATTTT. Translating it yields CASGEGATGSDTQYF.

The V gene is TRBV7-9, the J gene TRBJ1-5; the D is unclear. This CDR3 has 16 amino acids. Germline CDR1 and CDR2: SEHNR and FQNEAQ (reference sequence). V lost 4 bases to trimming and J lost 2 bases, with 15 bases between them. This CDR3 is CASSSSLGSGNQPQHF. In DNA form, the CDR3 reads TGTGCCAGCAGCTCATCTCTGGGGAGTGGCAATCAGCCCCAGCATTTT.

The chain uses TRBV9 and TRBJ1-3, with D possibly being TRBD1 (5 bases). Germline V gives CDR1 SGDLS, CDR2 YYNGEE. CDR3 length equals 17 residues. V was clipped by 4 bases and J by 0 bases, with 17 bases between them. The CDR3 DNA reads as TGTGCCAGCAGCTCCCCCAAAGGGGATATCTCTGGAAACACCATATATTTT. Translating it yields CASSSPKGDISGNTIYF.

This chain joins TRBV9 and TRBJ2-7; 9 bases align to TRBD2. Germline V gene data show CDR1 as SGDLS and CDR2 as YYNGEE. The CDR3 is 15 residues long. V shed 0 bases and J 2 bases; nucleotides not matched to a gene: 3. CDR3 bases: TGTGCCAGCAGCGTAGGAGGCGGGGGGGCCTACGAGCAGTACTTC. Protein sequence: CASSVGGGGAYEQYF.

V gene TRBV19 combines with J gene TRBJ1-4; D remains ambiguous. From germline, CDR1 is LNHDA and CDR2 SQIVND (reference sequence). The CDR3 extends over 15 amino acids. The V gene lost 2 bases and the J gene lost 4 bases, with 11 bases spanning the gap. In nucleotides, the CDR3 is TGTGCCAGTAGTATATCCCCCACCGTTAATGAAAAACTGTTTTTT. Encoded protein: CASSISPTVNEKLFF.

In DNA form, the CDR3 reads TGTGCCAGCAGAGGGTTAAATGAAGCTTTCTTT. Residues: CASRGLNEAFF. The V call is TRBV3-1, the J call TRBJ1-1, with unresolved D. This CDR3 contains 11 residues. Germline V gene sequence: CDR1 LGHDT, CDR2 YNNKEL (reference sequence). Trimming took off 6 bases at V and 7 bases at J, with 9 bases between the two ends.

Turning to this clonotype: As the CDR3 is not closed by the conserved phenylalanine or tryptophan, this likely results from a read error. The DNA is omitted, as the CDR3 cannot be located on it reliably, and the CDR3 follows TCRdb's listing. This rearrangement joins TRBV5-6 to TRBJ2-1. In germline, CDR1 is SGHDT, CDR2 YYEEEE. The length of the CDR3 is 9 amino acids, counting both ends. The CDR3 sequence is CASSLAIEV.

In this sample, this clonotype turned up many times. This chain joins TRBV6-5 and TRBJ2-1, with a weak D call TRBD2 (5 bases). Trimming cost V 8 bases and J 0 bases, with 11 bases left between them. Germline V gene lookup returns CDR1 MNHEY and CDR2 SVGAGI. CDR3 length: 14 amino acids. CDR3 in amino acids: CASRGTSSYNEQFF. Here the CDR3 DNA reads TGTGCCAGCCGGGGAACCAGCTCCTACAATGAGCAGTTCTTC.

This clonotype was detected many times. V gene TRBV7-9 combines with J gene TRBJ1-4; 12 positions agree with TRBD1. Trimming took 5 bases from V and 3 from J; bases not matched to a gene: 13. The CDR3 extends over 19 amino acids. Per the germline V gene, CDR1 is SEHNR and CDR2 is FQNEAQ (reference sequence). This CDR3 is CASSRNGDRGRGANEKLFF. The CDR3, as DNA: TGTGCCAGCAGCCGAAACGGGGACAGGGGGCGCGGTGCTAATGAAAAACTGTTTTTT.

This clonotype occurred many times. In DNA form, the CDR3 reads TGTGCCAGCAGTAAGGGGGCGCTTAGCTACAATGAGCAGTTCTTC. Protein: CASSKGALSYNEQFF. The V and J genes are TRBV25-1 and TRBJ2-1; 7 bases align to TRBD1. The V and J ends lost 5 bases and 3 bases, in that order; junction bases with no gene match: 7. The CDR3 loop spans 15 amino acids. Germline CDR1 is MGHDK and CDR2 is SYGVNS.

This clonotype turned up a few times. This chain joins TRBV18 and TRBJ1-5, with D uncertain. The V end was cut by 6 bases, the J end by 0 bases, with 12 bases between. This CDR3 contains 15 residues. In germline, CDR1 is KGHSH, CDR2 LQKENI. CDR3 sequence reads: CASSLTTDSNQPQHF. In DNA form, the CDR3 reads TGTGCCAGCTCCCTGACGACGGATAGCAATCAGCCCCAGCATTTT.

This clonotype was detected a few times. CDR3 nucleotides: TGCGCCAGCAGCTTGGCCAGGATGAATGAGCAGTTCTTC. It specifies CASSLARMNEQFF. The chain is built from TRBV5-1 and TRBJ2-1, with unresolved D. Germline CDR1 and CDR2: SGHRS and YFSETQ. CDR3 size: 13 residues. Trimming removed 0 bases from V and 7 bases from J, with 8 bases in between.

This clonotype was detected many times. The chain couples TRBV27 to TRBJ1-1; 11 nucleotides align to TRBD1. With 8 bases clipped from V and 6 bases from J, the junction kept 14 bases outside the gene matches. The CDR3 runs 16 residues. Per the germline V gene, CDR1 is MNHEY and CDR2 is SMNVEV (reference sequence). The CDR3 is CASSSGTGGLYAEAFF. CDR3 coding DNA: TGTGCCAGCTCCTCCGGGACAGGGGGTTTGTACGCTGAAGCTTTCTTT.

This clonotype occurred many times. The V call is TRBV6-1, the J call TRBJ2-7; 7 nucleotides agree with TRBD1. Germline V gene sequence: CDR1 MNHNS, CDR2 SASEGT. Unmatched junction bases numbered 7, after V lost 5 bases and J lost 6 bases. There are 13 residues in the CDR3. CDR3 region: CASSQGGAGEQYF. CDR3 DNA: TGTGCCAGCAGTCAAGGGGGCGCGGGCGAGCAGTACTTC.

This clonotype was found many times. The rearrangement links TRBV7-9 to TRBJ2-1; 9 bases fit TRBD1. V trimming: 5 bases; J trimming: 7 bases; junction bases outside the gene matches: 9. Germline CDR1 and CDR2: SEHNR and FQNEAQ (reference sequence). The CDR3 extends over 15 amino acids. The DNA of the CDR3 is TGTGCCAGCAGCCCACAGGGGGCCCCCGCAAATGAGCAGTTCTTC. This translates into CASSPQGAPANEQFF.

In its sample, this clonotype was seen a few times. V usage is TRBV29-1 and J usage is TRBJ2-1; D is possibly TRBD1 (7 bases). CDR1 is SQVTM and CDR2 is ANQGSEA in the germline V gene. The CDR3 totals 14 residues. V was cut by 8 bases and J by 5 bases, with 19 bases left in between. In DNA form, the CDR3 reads TGCAGCTCCTGGGGGGACAGATCCCACAATGAGCAGTTCTTC. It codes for CSSWGDRSHNEQFF.

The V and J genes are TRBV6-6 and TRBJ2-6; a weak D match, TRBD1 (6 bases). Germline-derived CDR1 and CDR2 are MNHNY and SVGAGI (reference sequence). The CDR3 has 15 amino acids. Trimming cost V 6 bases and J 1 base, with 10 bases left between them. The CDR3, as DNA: TGTGCCAGCAGACAAAGGGGGTCTGGGGCCAACGTCCTGACTTTC. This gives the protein CASRQRGSGANVLTF.

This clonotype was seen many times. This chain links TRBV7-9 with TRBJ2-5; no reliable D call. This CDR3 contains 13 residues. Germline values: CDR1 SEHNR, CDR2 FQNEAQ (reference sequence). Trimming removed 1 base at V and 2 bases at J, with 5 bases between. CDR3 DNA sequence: TGTGCCAGCAGCTTAGAAGAACAAGAGACCCAGTACTTC. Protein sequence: CASSLEEQETQYF.

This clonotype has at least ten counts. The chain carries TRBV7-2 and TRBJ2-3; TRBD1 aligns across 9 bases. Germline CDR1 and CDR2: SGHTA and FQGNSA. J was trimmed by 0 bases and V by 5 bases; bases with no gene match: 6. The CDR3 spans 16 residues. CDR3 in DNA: TGTGCCAGCAGCCAGAGACAGGGGGGAAGCACAGATACGCAGTATTTT. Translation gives CASSQRQGGSTDTQYF.

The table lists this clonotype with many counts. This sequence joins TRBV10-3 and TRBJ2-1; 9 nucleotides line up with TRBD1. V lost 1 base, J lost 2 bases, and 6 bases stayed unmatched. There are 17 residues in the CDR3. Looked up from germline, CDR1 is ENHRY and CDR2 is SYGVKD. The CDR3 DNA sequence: TGTGCCATCAGTGAGTGGGCGGGACAGGGAACCTACAATGAGCAGTTCTTC. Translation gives CAISEWAGQGTYNEQFF.

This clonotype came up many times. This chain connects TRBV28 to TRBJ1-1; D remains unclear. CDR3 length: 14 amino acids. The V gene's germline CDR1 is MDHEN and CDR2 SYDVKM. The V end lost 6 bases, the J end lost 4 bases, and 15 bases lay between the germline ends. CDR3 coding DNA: TGTGCCAGCAGGGGAAGGGTTGTGGGCACTGAAGCTTTCTTT. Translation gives CASRGRVVGTEAFF.

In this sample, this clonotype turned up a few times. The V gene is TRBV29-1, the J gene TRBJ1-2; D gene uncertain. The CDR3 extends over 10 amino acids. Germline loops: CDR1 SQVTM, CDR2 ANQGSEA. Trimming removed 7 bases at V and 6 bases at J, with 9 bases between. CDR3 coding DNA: TGCAGCGCTAAAACTAATGGCTACACCTTC. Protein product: CSAKTNGYTF.

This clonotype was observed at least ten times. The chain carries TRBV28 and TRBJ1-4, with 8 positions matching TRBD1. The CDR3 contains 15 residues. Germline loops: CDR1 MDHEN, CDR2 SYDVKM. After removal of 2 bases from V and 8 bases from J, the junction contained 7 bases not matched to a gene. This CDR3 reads CASSLPAGTGEKLFF. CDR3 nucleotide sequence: TGTGCCAGCAGTTTACCAGCCGGGACAGGCGAAAAACTGTTTTTT. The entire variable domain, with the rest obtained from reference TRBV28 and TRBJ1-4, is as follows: DVKVTQSSRYLVKRTGEKVFLECVQDMDHENMFWYRQDPGLGLRLIYFSYDVKMKEKGDIPEGYSVSREKKERFSLILESASTNQTSMYLCASSLPAGTGEKLFFGSGTQLSVL.

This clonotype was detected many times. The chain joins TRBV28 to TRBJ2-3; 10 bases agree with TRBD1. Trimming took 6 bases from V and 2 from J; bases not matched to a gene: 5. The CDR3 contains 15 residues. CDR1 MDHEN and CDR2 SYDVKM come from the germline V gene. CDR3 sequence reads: CASSSGTGDTDTQYF. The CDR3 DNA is TGTGCCAGCAGCTCCGGGACAGGGGACACAGATACGCAGTATTTT.